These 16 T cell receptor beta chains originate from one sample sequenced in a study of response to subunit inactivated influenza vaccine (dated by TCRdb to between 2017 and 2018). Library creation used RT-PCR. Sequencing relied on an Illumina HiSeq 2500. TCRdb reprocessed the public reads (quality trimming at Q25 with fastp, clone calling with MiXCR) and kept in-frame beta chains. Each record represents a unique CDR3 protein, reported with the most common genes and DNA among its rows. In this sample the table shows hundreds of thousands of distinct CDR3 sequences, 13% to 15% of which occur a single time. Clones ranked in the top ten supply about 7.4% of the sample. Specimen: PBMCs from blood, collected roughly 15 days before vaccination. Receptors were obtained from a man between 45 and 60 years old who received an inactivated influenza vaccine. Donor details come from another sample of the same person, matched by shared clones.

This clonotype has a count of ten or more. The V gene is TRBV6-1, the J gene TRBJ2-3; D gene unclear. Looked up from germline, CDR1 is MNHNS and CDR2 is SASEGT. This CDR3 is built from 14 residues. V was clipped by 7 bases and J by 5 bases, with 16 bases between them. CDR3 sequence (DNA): TGTGCCAGCACCATCCGGTCCACGAGAGATACGCAGTATTTT. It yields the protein CASTIRSTRDTQYF.

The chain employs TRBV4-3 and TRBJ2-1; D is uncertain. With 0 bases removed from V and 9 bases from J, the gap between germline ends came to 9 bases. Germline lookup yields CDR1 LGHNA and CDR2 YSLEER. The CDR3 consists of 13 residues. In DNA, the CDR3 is TGCGCCAGCAGCCAAGACTCGGAGAGTGAGCAGTTCTTC. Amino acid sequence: CASSQDSESEQFF.

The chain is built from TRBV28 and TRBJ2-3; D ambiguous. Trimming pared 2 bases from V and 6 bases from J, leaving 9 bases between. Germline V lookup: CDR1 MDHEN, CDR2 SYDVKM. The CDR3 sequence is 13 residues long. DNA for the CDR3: TGTGCCAGCAGTTTAATGGTAGGGGATACGCAGTATTTT. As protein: CASSLMVGDTQYF.

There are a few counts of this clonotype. The CDR3 DNA follows: TGCGCCAGCAGCTTGGGTGTAGCGGGAGGGCCGGACGAGCAGTACTTC. Translation gives CASSLGVAGGPDEQYF. This sequence joins TRBV5-1 and TRBJ2-7; TRBD2 matches at 11 bases. V gave up 0 bases and J gave up 5 bases; unmatched junction bases: 7. Germline CDR1 reads SGHRS; CDR2 reads YFSETQ. CDR3 size: 16 residues.

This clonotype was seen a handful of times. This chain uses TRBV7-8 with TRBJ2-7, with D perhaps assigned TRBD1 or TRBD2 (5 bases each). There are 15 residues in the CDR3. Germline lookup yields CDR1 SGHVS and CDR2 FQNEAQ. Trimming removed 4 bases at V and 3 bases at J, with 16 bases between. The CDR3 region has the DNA TGTGCCAGCAGCTCCGCCCAGGGCAGCGGCTACGAGCAGTACTTC. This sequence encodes CASSSAQGSGYEQYF.

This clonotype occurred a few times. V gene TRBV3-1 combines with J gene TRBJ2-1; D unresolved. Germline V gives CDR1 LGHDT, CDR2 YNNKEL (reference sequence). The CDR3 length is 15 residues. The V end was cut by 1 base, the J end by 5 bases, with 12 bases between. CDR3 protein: CASSQVAGGDNEQFF. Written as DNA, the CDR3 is TGTGCCAGCAGCCAAGTGGCAGGTGGGGACAATGAGCAGTTCTTC.

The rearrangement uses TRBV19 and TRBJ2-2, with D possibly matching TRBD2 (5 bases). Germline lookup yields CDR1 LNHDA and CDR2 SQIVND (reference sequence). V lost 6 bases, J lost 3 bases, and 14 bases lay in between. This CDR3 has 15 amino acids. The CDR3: CASRLAGLDTGELFF. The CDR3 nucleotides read TGTGCCAGTAGGTTGGCGGGCTTGGACACCGGGGAGCTGTTTTTT.

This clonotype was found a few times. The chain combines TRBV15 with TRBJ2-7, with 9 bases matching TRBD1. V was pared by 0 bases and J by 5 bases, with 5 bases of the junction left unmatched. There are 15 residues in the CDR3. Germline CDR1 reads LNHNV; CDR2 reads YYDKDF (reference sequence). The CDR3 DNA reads TGTGCCACCAGCAGAGATCGGACAGGGGTTGACGAGCAGTACTTC. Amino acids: CATSRDRTGVDEQYF.

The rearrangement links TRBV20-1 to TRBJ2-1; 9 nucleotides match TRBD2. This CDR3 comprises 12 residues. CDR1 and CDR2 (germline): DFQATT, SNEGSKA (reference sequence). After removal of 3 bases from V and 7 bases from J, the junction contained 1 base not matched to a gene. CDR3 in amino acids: CSASLAGNEQFF. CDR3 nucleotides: TGCAGTGCTAGTCTAGCGGGGAATGAGCAGTTCTTC.

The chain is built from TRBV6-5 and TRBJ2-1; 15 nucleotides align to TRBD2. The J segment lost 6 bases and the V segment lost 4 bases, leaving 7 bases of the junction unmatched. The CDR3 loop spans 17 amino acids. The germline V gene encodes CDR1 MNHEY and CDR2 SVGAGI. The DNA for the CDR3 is TGTGCCAGCAGTTCAACTCGGACTAGCGGGAGGGCCAATGAGCAGTTCTTC. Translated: CASSSTRTSGRANEQFF.

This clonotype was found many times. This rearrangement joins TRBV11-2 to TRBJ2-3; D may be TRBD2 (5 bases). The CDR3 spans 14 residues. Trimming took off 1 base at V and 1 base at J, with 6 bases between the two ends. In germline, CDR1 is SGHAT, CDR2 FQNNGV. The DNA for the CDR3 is TGTGCCAGCAGCTTAGTGCGGGGCACAGATACGCAGTATTTT. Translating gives CASSLVRGTDTQYF.

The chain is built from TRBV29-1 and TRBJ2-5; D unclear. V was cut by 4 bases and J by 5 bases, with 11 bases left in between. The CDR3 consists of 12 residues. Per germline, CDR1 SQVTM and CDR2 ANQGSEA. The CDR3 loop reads CSVVELWETQYF. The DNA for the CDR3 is TGCAGCGTTGTTGAACTCTGGGAGACCCAGTACTTC.

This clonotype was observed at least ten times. The CDR3 nucleotides are TGTGCCAGCAGTTTAATGTACTACCCTGAGCAGTACTTC. It specifies CASSLMYYPEQYF. This chain connects TRBV28 to TRBJ2-7; D is undetermined. With 2 bases removed from V and 7 bases from J, the gap between germline ends came to 12 bases. The CDR3 is 13 residues long. Germline V gene lookup returns CDR1 MDHEN and CDR2 SYDVKM.

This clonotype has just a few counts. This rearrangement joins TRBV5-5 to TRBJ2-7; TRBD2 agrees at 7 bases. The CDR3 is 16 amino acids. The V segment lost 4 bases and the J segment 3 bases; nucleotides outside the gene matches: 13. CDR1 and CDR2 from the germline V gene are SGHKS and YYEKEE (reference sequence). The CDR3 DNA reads TGTGCCAGCAGCCTCTCCGGGAGCGGGGAAGTCTACGAGCAGTACTTC. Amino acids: CASSLSGSGEVYEQYF.

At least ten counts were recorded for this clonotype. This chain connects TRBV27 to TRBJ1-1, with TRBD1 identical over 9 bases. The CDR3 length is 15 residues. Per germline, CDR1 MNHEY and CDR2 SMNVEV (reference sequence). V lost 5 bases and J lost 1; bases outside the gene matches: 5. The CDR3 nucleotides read TGTGCCAGCAGTGTACGGGGACAGGGGAACACTGAAGCTTTCTTT. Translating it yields CASSVRGQGNTEAFF.

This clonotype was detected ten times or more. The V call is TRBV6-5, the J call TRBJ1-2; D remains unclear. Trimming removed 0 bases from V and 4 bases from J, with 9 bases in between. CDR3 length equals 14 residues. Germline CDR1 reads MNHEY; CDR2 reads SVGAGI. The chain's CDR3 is CASSYSGPSYGYTF. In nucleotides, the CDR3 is TGTGCCAGCAGTTACTCCGGACCGAGCTATGGCTACACCTTC.